Presented here are 6 T cell receptor beta chains from one specimen sequenced in a study of blood T cell repertoires in COVID-19. Here immunoSEQ multiplex PCR was the method, and the copy in TCRdb shows in-frame clones only, minus some. The repertoire consists of under 100,000 clones, with roughly 87% occurring once and the leading ten covering around 8%. Sequencing used peripheral blood. These receptors originate from a man aged 25 to 45 with acute or convalescent COVID-19.

The gene calls are TRBV7-2 and TRBJ2-2; D is ambiguous. The germline V gene encodes CDR1 SGHTA and CDR2 FQGNSA. Trimming removed 1 base at V and 1 base at J, with 4 bases between. This CDR3 is 14 amino acids long. DNA of the CDR3: TGTGCCAGCAGCTTAGGCGGGAACACCGGGGAGCTGTTTTTT. It codes for CASSLGGNTGELFF.

This clone showed up just once. J is TRBJ2-5 and V is TRBV7-2; D may be TRBD2 (5 bases). V was clipped by 1 base and J by 5 bases, with 8 bases between them. This CDR3 is 13 amino acids long. Germline loops: CDR1 SGHTA, CDR2 FQGNSA. The CDR3 protein is CASSLDRGETQYF. Here the CDR3 DNA reads TGTGCCAGCAGCTTAGACCGGGGTGAGACCCAGTACTTC.

The chain recombines TRBV3-1 (or the pseudogene TRBV3-2) with TRBJ1-2; D call uncertain. The V and J ends lost 10 bases and 5 bases respectively, with 8 bases between them. The CDR3 spans 10 residues. Germline V gene sequence: CDR1 LGHDT, CDR2 YNNKEL (reference sequence). CDR3 residues: CAIFLYGYTF. For the CDR3, the DNA is TGTGCCATCTTCCTATATGGCTACACCTTC.

The CDR3 DNA follows: TGCAGTGCTAGCAGGAACACTGAAGCTTTCTTT. Translated, it gives CSASRNTEAFF. This rearrangement joins TRBV20-1 to TRBJ1-1; D is ambiguous. The CDR3 loop spans 11 amino acids. Trimming removed 3 bases at V and 1 base at J, with 3 bases between. Germline assignment: CDR1 DFQATT and CDR2 SNEGSKA (reference sequence).

In DNA form, the CDR3 reads TGTGCCACCAGCCGGGAAGGGCTGAGGGATTCTTATGGGGAGCTGTTTTTT. It is translated as CATSREGLRDSYGELFF. The chain joins TRBV15 to TRBJ2-2, with D maybe TRBD2 (5 bases). V was clipped by 5 bases and J by 8 bases, with 24 bases between them. Germline CDR1 LNHNV, CDR2 YYDKDF (reference sequence). The CDR3 runs to 17 residues.

The chain couples TRBV7-2 to TRBJ1-3; the D gene is possibly TRBD1 (6 bases). Trimming removed 5 bases from V and 0 bases from J, with 14 bases in between. The germline gives CDR1 SGHTA, CDR2 FQGNSA. The CDR3 sequence is 16 residues long. This chain's CDR3 is CASSRRQAPSGNTIYF. CDR3 DNA sequence: TGTGCCAGCAGCAGACGACAGGCCCCCTCTGGAAACACCATATATTTT.